This note documents a single T cell receptor beta chain sequence. The sample holds many counts of this clonotype. Its binding antigen is unknown. No base qualities exist here, and no much larger clone lies one base off it. Only healthy Caucasian donors were included. Three pairs of female monozygotic twins, all aged roughly 18 to 29 years, made up the twin cohort. Positive isolation kits from Invitrogen were used to isolate CD4+ and CD8+ T cell populations. The source of the sample is a study of identical twins (dated by TCRdb to 2016 to 2017). About the investigation overall: To test whether fetal clonotypes persist, this study deep-sequenced TCR alpha and beta repertoires from monozygotic twins, from unrelated adults of various ages, and from cord blood. To rule out contamination, the twin experiments were replicated at different times with different library preparation protocols.

Summary of the overall study and its limitations: Abundant cord blood beta clonotypes carried fewer insertions; young adult naive repertoires showed a weaker similar trend, while memory repertoires showed none. In beta out-of-frame sequences, excess twin sharing was weaker, because having fewer shared sequences lowered the signal-to-noise ratio. Because the same donors could not be followed over many years, the conclusions relied on cross-sectional statistical analysis. In monozygotic twins, recombination models systematically underestimated out-of-frame TCR alpha sharing, but the models matched the sharing seen between unrelated individuals. Compared with coincidental sharing between unrelated individuals, out-of-frame TCR alpha sequences shared between twins had an excess of sequences with low generation probability. Zero-insertion analyses could be partly confounded by invariant T cells such as MAIT and iNKT, though diverse VJ usage argued against such confounding for most clonotypes.

Libraries were built with 5' RACE. The sequencer was an Illumina HiSeq 2000. Template switching introduced a universal primer binding site; the final cDNA contained a unique molecular identifier, enabling accurate counting of TCR cDNA molecules. First-strand cDNA for TCR alpha and beta chains was synthesized from specific primers in the conserved constant-segment region. Each cDNA library was double barcoded, with a SMART-Mk sample barcode plus Illumina barcodes, to control for contamination. Two successive PCR steps introduced TruSeq adapter sequences along with Illumina sample barcodes. The TCR alpha and beta cDNA libraries were sequenced on the Illumina HiSeq platform using custom primers. On the study's bioinformatics: MiGEC processed the raw reads to extract unique molecular identifiers, while MiXCR was used to determine the CDR3 positions. Recombination models were inferred per individual with the repgenHMM and IGoR tools using an EM algorithm. The tcR package in R was used for shared clonotype analysis, with sharing normalized by the product of cloneset sizes. To study raw recombination free of thymic and clonal selection effects, out-of-frame nonproductive sequences were analyzed. TCRdb's own reprocessing of the public reads used fastp at Q25 and MiXCR and kept productive beta chains. Rows with a matching CDR3 protein are joined into one entry that keeps the most common DNA and genes. The V and J calls here are based on TCRdb, not the publication. In all, the sample holds hundreds of thousands of distinct CDR3 sequences, and 6.5% to 9% of those were seen once. The ten biggest clones cover less than 6.5% of the sample.

V has 4 bases trimmed and J has 8 bases trimmed; junction bases matching no gene number 14. CDR1 and CDR2 are drawn from the germline V gene (reference sequence): LGHDT, YNNKEL. The CDR3 spans 17 residues, from the cysteine through the phenylalanine. This entry keeps only the CDR3 DNA: 51 bases, framed from base 1. Separately, the same data were catalogued under a study of yellow fever vaccine responses in identical twins. The second paper states: According to the authors, the vaccine-induced T cell response in identical twins seemed to be partly convergent and partly specific to each individual. In identical twins, the study followed T cell clones that responded to the vaccine with precision.

The origin of this receptor is a young woman in good health. The chain is assembled from TRBV3-1 and TRBJ1-6, and 7 junctional nucleotides match TRBD1. Sequenced input: CD8+ T cells sorted from blood. This receptor carries the CDR3 CASSPTGERSVYSPLHF. The DNA sequence reads TGTGCCAGCAGCCCAACAGGGGAAAGGTCGGTTTATTCACCCCTCCACTTT.